The clone carrying this T cell receptor beta chain was seen at least ten times. Trimming cost V 3 bases and J 4 bases, with 15 bases left between them. The CDR3 consists of 16 residues. Germline V gene lookup returns CDR1 MDHEN and CDR2 SYDVKM. The data belong to a study of T-cell reconstitution after alpha-beta-depleted transplantation in children. Preparing the TCRbeta library involved the use of unique molecular identifiers. In TCRdb, the PCR reads were re-called with MiXCR into one record per CDR3 protein. This sample carries 200,000 to 250,000 distinct CDR3 sequences, approximately 10% of them seen once, and the ten largest clones take approximately 28%.

The source is a child in the first two years of life with acute myeloid leukemia, due to receive a stem cell transplant. The sample in question was PBMCs, obtained before TCRalphabeta/CD19-depleted stem cell transplant. The chain uses TRBV28 and TRBJ2-2, with D tentatively TRBD1 or TRBD2 (7 bases each). CDR3: CASSLGGAGGTGELFF. Written as DNA, the CDR3 is TGTGCCAGCAGTTTGGGAGGGGCAGGGGGCACCGGGGAGCTGTTTTTT. The variable domain in full, completed from reference TRBV28 and TRBJ2-2, reads DVKVTQSSRYLVKRTGEKVFLECVQDMDHENMFWYRQDPGLGLRLIYFSYDVKMKEKGDIPEGYSVSREKKERFSLILESASTNQTSMYLCASSLGGAGGTGELFFGEGSRLTVL.